The rows below give T cell receptor beta chains drawn from one sample of a study of T cells in Graves' hyperthyroidism and ophthalmopathy. TCRdb re-called the multiplex PCR reads with MiXCR, one entry per CDR3 protein. Counted here are a few hundred thousand distinct CDR3 sequences, approximately 15% occurring once; the ten biggest clones make up roughly 3%. Sequencing was carried out using blood. The receptors shown here come from a woman between 35 and 50 years old with Graves' ophthalmopathy. Both conserved end residues are part of each CDR3. The order of the fields is V gene, J gene, D gene, clone size, CDR3 DNA, CDR3 protein. The D gene is left open where the match is weak. Only some rows state a clone size, as once, few, many or a class for expanded clones.

TRBV20-1	TRBJ2-7	TRBD2	few	TGCAGCGCCCGACTAGCGGTACCCTACGAGCAGTACTTC	CSARLAVPYEQYF
TRBV7-3	TRBJ2-2	TRBD1	NA	TGTGCCAGCAGCTTCTTCGGGACAGGGAAGCCCGGGGAGCTGTTTTTT	CASSFFGTGKPGELFF
TRBV7-9	TRBJ1-3	TRBD1	NA	TGTGCCAGCAGTGCCGACAGGGTAGCATCTGGAAACACCATATATTTT	CASSADRVASGNTIYF
TRBV3-1	TRBJ2-1	NA	many	TGTGCCAGCAGCCAATCCAGGCTCCCCTACAATGAGCAGTTCTTC	CASSQSRLPYNEQFF
TRBV11-1	TRBJ2-7	NA	few	TGTGCCAGCAGCGCGAGGAGAGGACCTTACGAGCAGTACTTC	CASSARRGPYEQYF
TRBV18	TRBJ1-4	NA	few	TGTGCCAGCTCACCACCGGAAGGGGCAACTAATGAAAAACTGTTTTTT	CASSPPEGATNEKLFF
TRBV10-3	TRBJ2-7	NA	few	TGTGCCATCAGAGTTCCGGGACGAGAGGAGCAGTACTTC	CAIRVPGREEQYF
TRBV2	TRBJ1-6	NA	few	TGTGCCAGCAGTGAAGAGGGGTGGGGGGTCTCACCCCTCCACTTT	CASSEEGWGVSPLHF
TRBV5-1	TRBJ1-5	NA	few	TGCGCCAGCAGAGAAGGACCGAATAGCAATCAGCCCCAGCATTTT	CASREGPNSNQPQHF
TRBV5-5	TRBJ2-2	NA	many	TGTGCCAGCAGCTTTTCAGACACCGGGGAGCTGTTTTTT	CASSFSDTGELFF
TRBV27	TRBJ1-4	NA	NA	TGTGCCAGCAGTCAGGCAGGGTTTGGAAAACTGTTTTTT	CASSQAGFGKLFF
TRBV11-1	TRBJ2-7	NA	many	TGTGCCAGCAGCTCATCAGGGGATAGGAGCCGGAAGTACTTC	CASSSSGDRSRKYF
TRBV7-9	TRBJ2-5	TRBD1	NA	TGTGCCGGCAGCTCAGAGACAGGGGGCCCTCAAGAGACCCAGTACTTC	CAGSSETGGPQETQYF
TRBV7-3	TRBJ1-3	NA	few	TGTGCCAGCAGCTTACGGCAGGGAGTATATTTT	CASSLRQGVYF
TRBV6-1	TRBJ2-1	TRBD2	many	TGTGCCAGCAGTGTTGGGGGACTAGCGGTCTCCTACAATGAGCAGTTCTTC	CASSVGGLAVSYNEQFF
TRBV10-3	TRBJ1-2	NA	NA	TGTGCCATCCAATCCGGACAGAGAGTTGATGGCTACACCTTC	CAIQSGQRVDGYTF
TRBV11-2	TRBJ1-6	TRBD1	many	TGTGCCAGCAGCTTAGAAGGGACAGGGGTCTCACCCCTCCACTTT	CASSLEGTGVSPLHF
TRBV5-1	TRBJ1-4	TRBD1	NA	TGCGCCAGCAGCCCGGGACAGGGCGCAACTAATGAAAAACTGTTTTTT	CASSPGQGATNEKLFF
TRBV18	TRBJ2-1	NA	NA	TGTGCCAGCTCACTAGGGACCGTCGGTGAGCAGTTCTTC	CASSLGTVGEQFF
TRBV6-2/TRBV6-3	TRBJ2-7	NA	NA	TGTGCCAGCAGTTACCGATCAAGGGGGGTGGCCTACGAGCAGTACTTC	CASSYRSRGVAYEQYF
TRBV4-1	TRBJ2-5	TRBD2	NA	TGCGCCAGCAGCCCCCCGGCGGGTCTAGCGGGAGAAGAGACCCAGTACTTC	CASSPPAGLAGEETQYF
TRBV27	TRBJ2-7	NA	NA	TGTGCCAGCAGTTTATCGGCAGGCGTCTACGAGCAGTACTTC	CASSLSAGVYEQYF
TRBV9	TRBJ2-5	TRBD2	NA	TGTGCCAGCAGCGTCCGATACACTAGCGATGAGACCCAGTACTTC	CASSVRYTSDETQYF
TRBV2	TRBJ2-4	TRBD2	few	TGTGCCAGCAGTCCTAGCGGGAGCAGCCTAGCCAAAAACATTCAGTACTTC	CASSPSGSSLAKNIQYF
TRBV30	TRBJ1-4	NA	few	TGTGCCTGGAGTGTCAGTGGGGCGGGGGAAAAACTGTTTTTT	CAWSVSGAGEKLFF
TRBV7-9	TRBJ2-5	TRBD1	few	TGTGCCAGCAGCCGAACAGGGGGCGCGCCAGAGACCCAGTACTTC	CASSRTGGAPETQYF
TRBV6-1	TRBJ2-7	TRBD1	few	TGTGCCAGCAGCCGGGACAGGAGCGAGCAGTACTTC	CASSRDRSEQYF
TRBV2	TRBJ2-2	NA	many	TGTGCCAGCAGTGTGGTTCCAGGGGTCGGGGAGCTGTTTTTT	CASSVVPGVGELFF
TRBV28	TRBJ2-7	TRBD1	few	TGTGCCAGCAGTTTATTGGACAGGGTAAACGAGCAGTACTTC	CASSLLDRVNEQYF
TRBV3-1	TRBJ1-1	TRBD1	many	TGTGCCAGCTCACAGGGGGCGGGGAACACTGAAGCTTTCTTT	CASSQGAGNTEAFF
TRBV20-1	TRBJ2-3	TRBD2	many	TGCAGTGCTAGAGATCGCAGGGCTAGCGGGGGCACAGATACGCAGTATTTT	CSARDRRASGGTDTQYF
TRBV19	TRBJ1-5	NA	NA	TGTGCCAGTAGTATCGGCTCCGGGTTTGTGGAGCCCCAGCATTTT	CASSIGSGFVEPQHF
TRBV30	TRBJ2-3	NA	many	TGTGCCTGGAGTGTACCAGTCACAGATACGCAGTATTTT	CAWSVPVTDTQYF
TRBV7-2	TRBJ2-1	TRBD2	NA	TGTGCCAGCAGCTTAACAAGCGGGGAACCTTACAATGAGCAGTTCTTC	CASSLTSGEPYNEQFF
TRBV20-1	TRBJ2-7	TRBD2	NA	TGCAGTGCTAGAGTTGGAAGGGGGACTAGCTCTCAATACGAGCAGTACTTC	CSARVGRGTSSQYEQYF
TRBV3-1	TRBJ2-2	NA	few	TGTGCCAGCAGCCAACCGACTAGAAACACCGGGGAGCTGTTTTTT	CASSQPTRNTGELFF
TRBV30	TRBJ1-2	NA	many	TGTGCCTGGAGTGGGGCGGGACAAATACTCTATGGCTACACCTTC	CAWSGAGQILYGYTF
TRBV20-1	TRBJ2-3	TRBD2	many	TGCAGTGCTTGGACTAGCGGGGGGGCGGGAACGCAGTATTTT	CSAWTSGGAGTQYF
TRBV5-1	TRBJ2-5	TRBD2	few	TGCGCCAGCACTTGGGGGGGATCAGGACTCCTTCAAGAGACCCAGTACTTC	CASTWGGSGLLQETQYF
TRBV12-3/TRBV12-4	TRBJ1-2	TRBD1	few	TGTGCCAGCTCCTTCAGGGGGCTCGGCTACACCTTC	CASSFRGLGYTF
TRBV29-1	TRBJ2-1	TRBD1	NA	TGCAGCGTTGAATCAACCGGGACAGGGATGGATGAGCAGTTCTTC	CSVESTGTGMDEQFF
TRBV6-1	TRBJ1-2	NA	few	TGTGCCAGCTTTAAGGGATTCTATGGCTACACCTTC	CASFKGFYGYTF
TRBV5-1	TRBJ2-1	TRBD2	many	TGCGCCAGCAGCTCAACCGGGACTAGCGGATACAATGAGCAGTTCTTC	CASSSTGTSGYNEQFF
TRBV3-1	TRBJ2-3	NA	NA	TGTGCCAGCAGCCAAGTCGAGGTCGGCACAGATACGCAGTATTTT	CASSQVEVGTDTQYF
TRBV6-6	TRBJ1-1	TRBD1	many	TGTGCCAGCAGTTACTCGACCCCATCGGGACAGGGGAACACTGAAGCTTTCTTT	CASSYSTPSGQGNTEAFF
TRBV6-1	TRBJ1-1	NA	many	TGTGCCAGCAGCAACTCTGGGTACACTGAAGCTTTCTTT	CASSNSGYTEAFF
TRBV6-1	TRBJ2-6	TRBD1	many	TGTGCCAGCAGGGGACAGTCTGGGGCCAACGTCCTGACTTTC	CASRGQSGANVLTF
TRBV27	TRBJ1-5	NA	NA	TGTGCCAGCAGTTTATTTGGAGGGCGTCAGCCCCAGCATTTT	CASSLFGGRQPQHF
TRBV12-3/TRBV12-4	TRBJ2-5	TRBD2	NA	TGTGCCAGCCAGCGGGGGGGCGAGGAGACCCAGTACTTC	CASQRGGEETQYF
TRBV28	TRBJ2-5	TRBD2	many	TGTGCCAGCAGTTCCCCCGGGGGGGGGAGCGAGACCCAGTACTTC	CASSSPGGGSETQYF
TRBV7-8	TRBJ1-1	NA	many	TGTGCCAGCAGCTCCAAGACCTACAATACTCTCGATGCGAGTCTTTGGGAGGTCACTGAAGCTTTCTTT	CASSSKTYNTLDASLWEVTEAFF
TRBV6-5	TRBJ2-5	TRBD2	few	TGTGCCAGCACCCATTCCCCGGGACTAGCGGGAGGGCCCTCCGTAGAGACCCAGTACTTC	CASTHSPGLAGGPSVETQYF
TRBV3-1	TRBJ2-4	TRBD2	many	TGTGCCAGCAGCCAAGGAGCGGGAGGGCCCAAAAACATTCAGTACTTC	CASSQGAGGPKNIQYF
TRBV28	TRBJ2-7	TRBD2	many	TGTGCCAGCAGATTTAGCGGGAGCTACGAGCAGTACTTC	CASRFSGSYEQYF
TRBV10-3	TRBJ1-1	NA	many	TGTGCCATCTGTCCCACACAGGCGGGGGGTGAAGCTTTCTTT	CAICPTQAGGEAFF
TRBV11-2	TRBJ1-2	NA	many	TGTGCCAGCAGCTTAGATCAGTTCAACTATGGCTACACCTTC	CASSLDQFNYGYTF
TRBV12-5	TRBJ2-2	NA	NA	TGTGCTAGTGGTTTGGGACGGGACACCGGGGAGCTGTTTTTT	CASGLGRDTGELFF